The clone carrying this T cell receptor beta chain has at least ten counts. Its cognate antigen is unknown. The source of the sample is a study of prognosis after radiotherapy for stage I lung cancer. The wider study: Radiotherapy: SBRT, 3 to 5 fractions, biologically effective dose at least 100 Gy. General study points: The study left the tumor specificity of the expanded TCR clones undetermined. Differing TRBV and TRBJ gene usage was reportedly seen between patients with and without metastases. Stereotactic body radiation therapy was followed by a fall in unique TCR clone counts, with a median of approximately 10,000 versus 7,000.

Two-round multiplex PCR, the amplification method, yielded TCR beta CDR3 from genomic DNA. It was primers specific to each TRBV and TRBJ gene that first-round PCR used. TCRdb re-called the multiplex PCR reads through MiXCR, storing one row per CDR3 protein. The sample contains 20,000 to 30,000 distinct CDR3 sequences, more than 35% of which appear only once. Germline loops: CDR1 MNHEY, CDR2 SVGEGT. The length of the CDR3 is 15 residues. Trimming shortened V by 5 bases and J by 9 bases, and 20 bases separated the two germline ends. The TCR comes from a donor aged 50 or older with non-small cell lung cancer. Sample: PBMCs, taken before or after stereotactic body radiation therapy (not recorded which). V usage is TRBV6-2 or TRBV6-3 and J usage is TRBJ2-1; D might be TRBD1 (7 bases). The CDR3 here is CASSGGTVGVGEQFF. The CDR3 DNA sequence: TGTGCCAGCAGTGGGGGGACAGTCGGGGTAGGTGAGCAGTTCTTC.